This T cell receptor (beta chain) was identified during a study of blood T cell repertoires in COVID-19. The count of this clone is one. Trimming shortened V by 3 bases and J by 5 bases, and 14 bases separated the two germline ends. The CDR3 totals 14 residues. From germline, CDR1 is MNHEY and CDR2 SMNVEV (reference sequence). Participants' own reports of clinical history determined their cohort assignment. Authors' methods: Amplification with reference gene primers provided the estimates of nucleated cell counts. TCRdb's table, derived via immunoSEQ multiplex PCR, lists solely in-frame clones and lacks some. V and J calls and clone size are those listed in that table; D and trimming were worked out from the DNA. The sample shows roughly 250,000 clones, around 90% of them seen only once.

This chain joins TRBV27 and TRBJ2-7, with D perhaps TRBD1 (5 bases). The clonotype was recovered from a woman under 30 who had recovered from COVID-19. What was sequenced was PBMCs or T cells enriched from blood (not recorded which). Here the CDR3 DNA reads TGTGCCAGCAGTTTTTTTGGGGCATTTAACGAGCAGTACTTC. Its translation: CASSFFGAFNEQYF.